Below are 12 T cell receptor beta chains sequenced from a single sample in a study of CD8+CD57+ T cells in acquired aplastic anemia. Researchers used genomic DNA as the template to profile TCR beta VDJ and CDR3. MiXCR, run by TCRdb on the reads, gives a single entry per CDR3 protein. The data contain 150,000 to 200,000 distinct CDR3 sequences, roughly 40% of them singletons. The material sequenced was sorted CD4+, CD8+, or CD8+CD57+ T cells (not recorded which) from PBMCs. The source of these receptors is a human donor in good health.

This clonotype was observed once. One end of the junction fails to match germline, which may point to a read error. The chain uses TRBV5-6 and TRBJ1-1; D possibly corresponds to TRBD1 (5 bases). Per the germline V gene, CDR1 is SGHDT and CDR2 is YYEEEE. This CDR3 is 17 amino acids long. CDR3 sequence: CASSLALGTDMNTGAFF. The CDR3 nucleotides read TGTGCCAGCAGCTTGGCTCTAGGGACGGACATGAACACTGGAGCTTTCTTT.

V usage is TRBV19 and J usage is TRBJ2-7; 7 positions match TRBD1. CDR1 is LNHDA and CDR2 is SQIVND in the germline V gene (reference sequence). V was pared by 5 bases and J by 5 bases, with 6 bases of the junction left unmatched. The CDR3 sequence is 13 residues long. The CDR3 is CASSFHRGNEQYF. The CDR3 DNA reads as TGTGCCAGTAGTTTCCACAGGGGAAACGAGCAGTACTTC.

As for this clonotype: No conserved phenylalanine or tryptophan ends this CDR3, so it is likely a read error. The DNA is left out, because the CDR3 cannot be placed on it with certainty; the CDR3 is given as TCRdb lists it. The rearrangement joins TRBV20-1 to TRBJ2-7; the tabulated D call, TRBD1, remains unverified against the DNA. CDR1 is DFQATT, CDR2 SNEGSKA, per germline (reference sequence). The length of the CDR3 is 13 amino acids, counting both ends. The CDR3 reads CSAMRDKSYERYS.

V and J are TRBV24-1 and TRBJ1-2; D is possibly TRBD1 (5 bases). Trimming shortened V by 4 bases and J by 8 bases, and 16 bases separated the two germline ends. The CDR3 extends over 14 amino acids. In germline, CDR1 is KGHDR, CDR2 SFDVKD. DNA of the CDR3: TGTGCCACCAGTGACATCGGGGGGGTTGGCGGCTACACCTTC. It codes for CATSDIGGVGGYTF.

This clonotype was seen repeatedly, ten times or more. The chain employs TRBV4-1 and TRBJ2-1; D is unresolved. The V end was cut by 1 base, the J end by 0 bases, with 10 bases between. This CDR3 comprises 16 residues. The V gene's germline CDR1 is MGHRA and CDR2 YSYEKL. The CDR3 is CASSQGRGSSYNEQFF. The DNA for the CDR3 is TGCGCCAGCAGCCAAGGACGCGGAAGCTCCTACAATGAGCAGTTCTTC.

This clonotype was recorded many times. CDR3 amino acids: CSAQGDSFFPQFF. CDR3 DNA sequence: TGCAGTGCCCAAGGGGACTCCTTCTTTCCCCAGTTCTTC. The rearrangement links TRBV20-1 to TRBJ2-1; a possible D gene is TRBD2 (6 bases). The germline gives CDR1 DFQATT, CDR2 SNEGSKA (reference sequence). The CDR3 runs to 13 residues. Trimming cost V 6 bases and J 13 bases, with 22 bases left between them.

The sample holds many counts of this clonotype. The chain carries TRBV19 and TRBJ1-4; a possible D gene is TRBD1 (6 bases). This CDR3 is built from 14 residues. The germline V gene has CDR1 LNHDA and CDR2 SQIVND (reference sequence). Trimming took 7 bases from V and 0 from J, leaving 9 bases between them. This chain's CDR3 is CASNRVATNEKLFF. The CDR3 region has the DNA TGTGCCAGTAACAGGGTCGCAACTAATGAAAAACTGTTTTTT.

This clonotype was recorded many times. The chain recombines TRBV5-8 with TRBJ1-1; D possibly corresponds to TRBD1 (5 bases). Germline-derived CDR1 and CDR2 are SGHTS and YDEGEE. The CDR3 covers 14 residues. The ends were cut back, 1 base at V and 3 bases at J, with 10 bases in the middle. CDR3 residues: CASSLIGADTEAFF. The CDR3 DNA follows: TGTGCCAGCAGCTTGATAGGGGCTGACACTGAAGCTTTCTTT.

This clonotype was seen many times. The chain links TRBV6-5 to TRBJ1-2; D is perhaps TRBD1 (5 bases). CDR3 length: 14 amino acids. V lost 2 bases and J lost 7, with 14 bases in between. The germline gives CDR1 MNHEY, CDR2 SVGAGI. DNA for the CDR3: TGTGCCAGCAGTTACGGCGGTGCGGGGCCTGGCTACACCTTC. It yields the protein CASSYGGAGPGYTF.

V usage is TRBV10-3 and J usage is TRBJ1-1; D remains unclear. Trimming removed 4 bases at V and 1 base at J, with 7 bases between. The CDR3 length is 13 residues. Germline CDR1 and CDR2: ENHRY and SYGVKD. The CDR3 nucleotides read TGTGCCATCAGTGTGTCAGCGAACACTGAAGCTTTCTTT. Amino acid sequence: CAISVSANTEAFF.

The V call is TRBV7-2, the J call TRBJ1-2; 7 bases are a match to TRBD1. Germline V gives CDR1 SGHTA, CDR2 FQGNSA. The CDR3 loop spans 11 amino acids. V was pared by 5 bases and J by 11 bases, with 5 bases of the junction left unmatched. This CDR3 is CASSTQGEYTF. In nucleotides, the CDR3 is TGTGCCAGCAGCACCCAGGGGGAATACACCTTC.

There are many counts of this clonotype. V gene TRBV12-3 or TRBV12-4 combines with J gene TRBJ2-6, with TRBD2 matching 7 bases. CDR3 length: 18 amino acids. The ends lost 6 bases at V and 4 bases at J; junction bases unmatched: 15. The CDR3 DNA reads TGTGCCAGCAGCCTAGGTTTGCCGGCGGGAGTGGGGGCCAACGTCCTGACTTTC. This gives the protein CASSLGLPAGVGANVLTF.